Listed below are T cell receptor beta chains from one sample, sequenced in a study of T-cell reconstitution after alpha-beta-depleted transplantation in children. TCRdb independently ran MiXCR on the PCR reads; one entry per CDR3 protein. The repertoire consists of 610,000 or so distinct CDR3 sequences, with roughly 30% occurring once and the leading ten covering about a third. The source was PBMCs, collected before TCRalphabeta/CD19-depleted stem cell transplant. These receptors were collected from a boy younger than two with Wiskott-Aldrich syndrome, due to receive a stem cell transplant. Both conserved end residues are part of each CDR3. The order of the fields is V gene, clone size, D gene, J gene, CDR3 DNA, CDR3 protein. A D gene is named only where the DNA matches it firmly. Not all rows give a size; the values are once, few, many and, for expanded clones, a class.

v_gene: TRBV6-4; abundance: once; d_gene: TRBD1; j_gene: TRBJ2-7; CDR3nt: TGTGCCAGCGGGAGAAGGGACAGGGCGGGGGAGCAGTACTTC; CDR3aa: CASGRRDRAGEQYF
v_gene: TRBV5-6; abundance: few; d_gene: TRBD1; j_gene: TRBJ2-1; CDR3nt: TGTGCCAGCAACGAGCAGGGGGCCATATACAATGAGCAGTTCTTC; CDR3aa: CASNEQGAIYNEQFF
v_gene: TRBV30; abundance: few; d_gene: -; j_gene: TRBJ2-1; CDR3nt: TGTGCCTGGAGGGCAAACCACAATGAGCAGTTCTTC; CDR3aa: CAWRANHNEQFF
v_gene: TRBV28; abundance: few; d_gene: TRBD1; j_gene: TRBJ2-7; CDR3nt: TGTGCCAGCAGCTGGGGACAGTACTACGAGCAGTACTTC; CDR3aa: CASSWGQYYEQYF
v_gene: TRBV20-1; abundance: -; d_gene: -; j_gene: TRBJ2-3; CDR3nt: TGCAGTGTCCCAGGCCGCACAGATACGCAGTATTTT; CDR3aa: CSVPGRTDTQYF
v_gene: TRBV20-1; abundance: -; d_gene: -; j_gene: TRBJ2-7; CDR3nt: TGCAGTGCTAGAGATCCCAAAATTAACGGTGAGCAGTACTTC; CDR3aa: CSARDPKINGEQYF
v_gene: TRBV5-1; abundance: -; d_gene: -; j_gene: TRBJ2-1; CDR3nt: TGCGCCAGCAGCCCCGCGAGGGGGTTCAATGAGCAGTTCTTC; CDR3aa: CASSPARGFNEQFF
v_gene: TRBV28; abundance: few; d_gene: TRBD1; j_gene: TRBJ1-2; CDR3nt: TGTGCCAGCAGTCTAAGGACAGGACCAAACTATGGCTACACCTTC; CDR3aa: CASSLRTGPNYGYTF
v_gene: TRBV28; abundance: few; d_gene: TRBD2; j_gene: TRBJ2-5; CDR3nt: TGTGCCAGCAGTTTTATGCCGGGGGGGTTCGGCCCCTCCGATCAAGAGACCCAGTACTTC; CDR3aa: CASSFMPGGFGPSDQETQYF
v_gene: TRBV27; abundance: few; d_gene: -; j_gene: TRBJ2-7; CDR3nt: TGTGCCAGCAGTTTATCTTTGGGCAACGAGCAGTACTTC; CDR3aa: CASSLSLGNEQYF
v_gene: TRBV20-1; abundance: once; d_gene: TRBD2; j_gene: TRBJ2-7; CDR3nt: TGCAGTGCTAGAGACGGAAGGACTAGCGGGATTAGCGCCTACGAGCAGTACTTC; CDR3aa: CSARDGRTSGISAYEQYF
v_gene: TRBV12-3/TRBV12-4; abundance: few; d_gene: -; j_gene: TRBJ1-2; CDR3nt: TGTGCCAGCAGTCCCCGATCAGGAGCCCCAGGCGGCTACACCTTC; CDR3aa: CASSPRSGAPGGYTF
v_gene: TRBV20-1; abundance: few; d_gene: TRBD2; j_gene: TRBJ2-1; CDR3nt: TGCAGTGCTAGAGGAGCGGGAGCGCTTACGGATGAGCAGTTCTTC; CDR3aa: CSARGAGALTDEQFF
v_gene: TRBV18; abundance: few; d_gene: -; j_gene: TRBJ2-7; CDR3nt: TGTGCCAGCTCACCTTCTCCGGGACGAACTACGAAGCAGTACTTC; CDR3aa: CASSPSPGRTTKQYF
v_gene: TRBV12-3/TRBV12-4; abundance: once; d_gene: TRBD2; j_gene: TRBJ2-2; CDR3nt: TGTGCCATCAGTTTAGAGGGGAGGCTAGCGGGAGTTTACGGGGAGCTGTTTTTT; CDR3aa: CAISLEGRLAGVYGELFF
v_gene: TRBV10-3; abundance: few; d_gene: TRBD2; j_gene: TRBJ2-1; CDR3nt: TGTGCCATCAGTGAGTCAAAGCGGGGGGCCTACAATGAGCAGTTCTTC; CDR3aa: CAISESKRGAYNEQFF
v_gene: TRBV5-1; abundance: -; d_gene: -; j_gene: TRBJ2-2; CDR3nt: TGCGCCAGCAGCCGCCTCGAGTATGACGGGGAGCTGTTTTTT; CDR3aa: CASSRLEYDGELFF
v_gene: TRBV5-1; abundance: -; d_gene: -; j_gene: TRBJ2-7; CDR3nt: TGCGCCAGCAGCTTATCATCGGGGAGAGTCTACGAGCAGTACTTC; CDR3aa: CASSLSSGRVYEQYF
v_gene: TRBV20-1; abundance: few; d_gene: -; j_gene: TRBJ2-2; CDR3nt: TGCAGTGCTAGAGATTCCCAGCATGGTGCCGGGGAGCTGTTTTTT; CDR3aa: CSARDSQHGAGELFF
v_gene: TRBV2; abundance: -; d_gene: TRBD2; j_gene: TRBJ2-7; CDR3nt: TGTGCCAGCAGTGTTGGGACTAGTGTAGAGCAGTACTTC; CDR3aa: CASSVGTSVEQYF
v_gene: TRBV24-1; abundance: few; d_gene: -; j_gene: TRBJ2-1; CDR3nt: TGTGCCACCAGTGATCCCGGGAGAAACAATGAGCAGTTCTTC; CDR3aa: CATSDPGRNNEQFF
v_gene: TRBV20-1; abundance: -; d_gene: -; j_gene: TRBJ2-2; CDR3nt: TGCAGTGCTATGGGTCTAGTAAACACCGGGGAGCTGTTTTTT; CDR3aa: CSAMGLVNTGELFF
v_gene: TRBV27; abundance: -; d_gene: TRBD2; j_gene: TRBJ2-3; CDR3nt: TGTGCCAGCAGGGATCTAGCGGGGGCTAGCACAGATACGCAGTATTTT; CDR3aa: CASRDLAGASTDTQYF
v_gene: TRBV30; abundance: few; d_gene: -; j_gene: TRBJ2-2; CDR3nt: TGTGCCCTGGAGTACGGGTCCCCCACCGGGGAGCTGTTTTTT; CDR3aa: CALEYGSPTGELFF
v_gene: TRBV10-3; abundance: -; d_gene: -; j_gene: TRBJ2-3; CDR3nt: TGTGCCATCGGGCCAGAGTCCACAGATACGCAGTATTTT; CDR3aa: CAIGPESTDTQYF
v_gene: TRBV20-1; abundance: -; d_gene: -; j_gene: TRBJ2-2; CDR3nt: TGCAGTGCTGACAAGGGACCGAACACCGGGGAGCTGTTTTTT; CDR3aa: CSADKGPNTGELFF
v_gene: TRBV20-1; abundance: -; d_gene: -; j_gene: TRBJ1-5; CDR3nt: TGCAGTGCTGGGGGAAAAAAACTTAGCAATCAGCCCCAGCATTTT; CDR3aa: CSAGGKKLSNQPQHF
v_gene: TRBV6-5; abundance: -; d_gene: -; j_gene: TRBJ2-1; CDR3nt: TGTGCCAGCAGTTACGAGTTTGTAGCAAGCTCCTACAATGAGCAGTTCTTC; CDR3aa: CASSYEFVASSYNEQFF
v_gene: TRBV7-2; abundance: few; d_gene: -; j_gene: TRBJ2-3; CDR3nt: TGTGCCAGCAGCCCAACATTAGACGGATACGCAGATACGCAGTATTTT; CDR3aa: CASSPTLDGYADTQYF